Each of the 25 T cell receptor beta chains below was sequenced from the same sample in a study of blood T cells in healthy people across ages. A J-beta primer mix and a sample-barcoded 5' primer were used in a second PCR of about 6 to 12 cycles. TCRdb re-analysed the 5' RACE reads in MiXCR, keeping a single row per CDR3 protein. Of nearly 800,000 distinct CDR3 sequences listed, 45% to 70% were seen once; the top ten hold under 30%. Sequencing input: blood. These TCRs come from a middle-aged man in good health.

This chain links TRBV6-5 with TRBJ2-5; tentatively, D is TRBD1 or TRBD2 (5 bases each). The CDR3 is 13 amino acids. Looked up from germline, CDR1 is MNHEY and CDR2 is SVGAGI. V lost 6 bases to trimming and J lost 11 bases, with 19 bases between them. CDR3 coding DNA: TGTGCCAGCAGGGGGGACCAGTCCAATGAGCAGTACTTC. Translation gives CASRGDQSNEQYF.

This clonotype was seen a few times. This chain links TRBV4-3 with TRBJ2-5; the D gene is possibly TRBD1 (6 bases). Trimming stripped 1 base from V and 5 bases from J, with 17 bases between. The CDR3 length is 16 residues. Germline V CDR1 and CDR2: LGHNA, YSLEER. The CDR3 DNA reads as TGCGCCAGCAGCCAAGGGCCGGCGACCGGACAGGAGACCCAGTACTTC. Protein product: CASSQGPATGQETQYF.

V and J are TRBV21-1 and TRBJ2-3; the table calls TRBD1, which could not be checked here. TRBV21-1 is a known pseudogene. The CDR3 has 16 amino acids. The CDR3: CASSKTSGRPRDTQYF. The CDR3 coding sequence is TGTGCCAGCAGCAAAACCAGCGGGCGTCCCCGGGATACGCAGTATTTT.

The chain has TRBV5-1 and TRBJ1-2; TRBD1 is a possible D gene (6 bases). V was trimmed by 0 bases and J by 6 bases, leaving 9 bases between them. The length of the CDR3 is 13 residues. Germline V gene data show CDR1 as SGHRS and CDR2 as YFSETQ. CDR3 in DNA: TGCGCCAGCAGCTTGGGATCAGGGGATGGCTACACCTTC. The encoded protein is CASSLGSGDGYTF. The variable domain in full, completed from reference TRBV5-1 and TRBJ1-2, reads KAGVTQTPRYLIKTRGQQVTLSCSPISGHRSVSWYQQTPGQGLQFLFEYFSETQRNKGNFPGRFSGRQFSNSRSEMNVSTLELGDSALYLCASSLGSGDGYTFGSGTRLTVV.

The chain couples TRBV7-3 to TRBJ2-1; D perhaps matches TRBD2 (6 bases). The DNA end favors TRBJ2-7, so the J call may be wrong. Germline V CDR1 and CDR2: SGHTA, FQGTGA. The CDR3 spans 15 residues. CDR3 nucleotide sequence: TGTGCCAGCAGCTTAACCGGGAGAAGTCCGAATGAGCAGTACTTC. Translating gives CASSLTGRSPNEQYF.

The chain recombines TRBV11-2 with TRBJ2-1, with 8 nucleotides matching TRBD1. CDR1 and CDR2 from the germline V gene are SGHAT and FQNNGV. The CDR3 sequence is 15 residues long. The junction had 12 bases not matched to a gene; V was cut back by 6 bases and J by 8 bases. CDR3 coding DNA: TGTGCCAGCAGGGATCCGGGACAGGATTTCTATGAGCAGTTCTTC. This translates into CASRDPGQDFYEQFF.

Only one count was recorded for this clonotype. This sequence joins TRBV3-1 and TRBJ2-5; unclear D gene. TRBJ2-7 explains the end of the DNA better; the J call may be wrong. Germline CDR1 reads LGHDT; CDR2 reads YNNKEL (reference sequence). This CDR3 region has 13 residues. For the CDR3, the DNA is TGTGCCAGCAGCCAAGGGGGATGGGGCGAGCAGTACTTC. Translating gives CASSQGGWGEQYF.

The CDR3 DNA reads TGTGCCAGCAGTGACCTTAGGGGACAGACCTACGAGCAGTACTTC. Protein: CASSDLRGQTYEQYF. This chain connects TRBV2 to TRBJ2-7; TRBD1 matches 7 bases. The CDR3 length is 15 residues. V lost 3 bases to trimming and J lost 2 bases; unmatched junction nucleotides: 7. Germline V gene lookup returns CDR1 SNHLY and CDR2 FYNNEI.

The rearrangement joins TRBV10-3 to TRBJ2-3, with 7 nucleotides matching TRBD1. The V segment lost 4 bases and the J segment 3 bases; nucleotides outside the gene matches: 22. CDR1 is ENHRY and CDR2 is SYGVKD in the germline V gene. The CDR3 has 20 residues. In DNA, the CDR3 is TGTGCCATCAGTGGACCGGACAGGTTTAAGGTAGCTGAAATTACAGATACGCAGTATTTT. Amino acids: CAISGPDRFKVAEITDTQYF.

The chain has TRBV20-1 and TRBJ1-5; TRBD1 matches 9 bases. The V and J ends lost 3 bases and 5 bases, in that order; junction bases with no gene match: 5. The CDR3 spans 14 residues. From germline, CDR1 is DFQATT and CDR2 SNEGSKA (reference sequence). The CDR3 DNA follows: TGCAGTGCTAGTTCGACAGGGGGTCATCAGCCCCAGCATTTT. Translated, it gives CSASSTGGHQPQHF.

This clonotype was picked up a small number of times. Here the CDR3 reads CASSEQAYEQYF. DNA of the CDR3: TGTGCCAGCAGTGAACAGGCCTACGAGCAGTACTTC. This chain connects TRBV2 to TRBJ2-4; D is ambiguous. The J call may be in error: the DNA end matches TRBJ2-7 better. Germline loops: CDR1 SNHLY, CDR2 FYNNEI. The CDR3 is 12 amino acids.

The chain uses TRBV10-3 and TRBJ2-5, with a weak D call TRBD2 (7 bases). Trimming shortened V by 8 bases and J by 0 bases, and 10 bases separated the two germline ends. The CDR3 length is 13 residues. CDR1 and CDR2 from the germline V gene are ENHRY and SYGVKD. In nucleotides, the CDR3 is TGTGCCATCTCGGGGGGCCACCAAGAGACCCAGTACTTC. Translated: CAISGGHQETQYF.

This clonotype was observed a few times. The rearrangement joins TRBV28 to TRBJ2-7; D is unresolved. This CDR3 has 15 amino acids. From germline, CDR1 is MDHEN and CDR2 SYDVKM. V was pared by 5 bases and J by 7 bases, with 21 bases between. The CDR3, as DNA: TGTGCCAGCAGTAAAAATTCATTCTTCCTGGGTGAGCAGTACTTC. It yields the protein CASSKNSFFLGEQYF. Full variable domain (outside the CDR3, taken from reference TRBV28 and TRBJ2-7): DVKVTQSSRYLVKRTGEKVFLECVQDMDHENMFWYRQDPGLGLRLIYFSYDVKMKEKGDIPEGYSVSREKKERFSLILESASTNQTSMYLCASSKNSFFLGEQYFGPGTRLTVT.

This clonotype showed up just a few times. The rearrangement links TRBV7-9 to TRBJ2-1; D remains unclear. Germline values: CDR1 SEHNR, CDR2 FQNEAQ (reference sequence). The V and J ends lost 5 bases and 8 bases respectively, with 22 bases between them. CDR3 length: 16 residues. The CDR3 DNA reads TGTGCCAGCAGCGGTAGACCGCTCCTTCTCGACGATGAGCAGTTCTTC. It yields the protein CASSGRPLLLDDEQFF.

The chain recombines TRBV4-2 with TRBJ2-2; TRBD2 matches 11 bases. Per the germline V gene, CDR1 is LGHNA and CDR2 is YNFKEQ. This CDR3 is 17 amino acids long. The trim removed 0 bases at V and 4 bases at J, leaving 4 bases unmatched. The CDR3 nucleotides read TGTGCCAGCAGCCAAGATAGCGGGGGGGCCCGCACCGGGGAGCTGTTTTTT. Amino acids: CASSQDSGGARTGELFF.

The chain couples TRBV20-1 to TRBJ1-4; 7 nucleotides line up with TRBD1. Germline assignment: CDR1 DFQATT and CDR2 SNEGSKA (reference sequence). V trimming: 6 bases; J trimming: 5 bases; junction bases outside the gene matches: 18. The CDR3 consists of 17 residues. Here the CDR3 DNA reads TGCAGTGCCAACCTTCGTATGACAGGGCAGACGAATGAAAAACTGTTTTTT. Translated: CSANLRMTGQTNEKLFF.

This clonotype was observed a few times. This chain connects TRBV28 to TRBJ1-2; D ambiguous. CDR1 and CDR2 from the germline V gene are MDHEN and SYDVKM. V was pared by 6 bases and J by 6 bases, with 23 bases between. There are 16 residues in the CDR3. CDR3 region: CASRGPKQLYYDGYTF. CDR3 DNA sequence: TGTGCCAGCAGGGGTCCCAAGCAACTATATTATGATGGCTACACCTTC.

This chain uses TRBV11-1 with TRBJ2-4; D is undetermined. Germline V gene lookup returns CDR1 SGHAT and CDR2 FQDESV (reference sequence). The germline V and J ends were trimmed by 7 bases and 6 bases, with 19 bases remaining between them. There are 15 residues in the CDR3. CDR3 in amino acids: CASTHLSGGTNIQYF. As DNA, the CDR3 is TGTGCCAGCACCCATCTCTCGGGCGGTACAAACATTCAGTACTTC.

The V and J genes are TRBV7-2 and TRBJ2-7, with D possibly matching TRBD2 (5 bases). From germline, CDR1 is SGHTA and CDR2 FQGNSA. Trimming took 5 bases from V and 2 from J, leaving 13 bases between them. The CDR3 loop spans 14 amino acids. This chain's CDR3 is CASSEQGGPYEQYF. The DNA for the CDR3 is TGTGCCAGCAGCGAACAAGGAGGCCCCTACGAGCAGTACTTC.

The chain couples TRBV29-1 to TRBJ1-1; the D gene is possibly TRBD1 (6 bases). The germline CDR1 and CDR2 sequences are SQVTM and ANQGSEA. This CDR3 spans 13 amino acids. The V end lost 7 bases, the J end lost 0 bases, and 12 bases lay between the germline ends. The CDR3, as DNA: TGCAGCGCCACCAGGGGCCTGAACACTGAAGCTTTCTTT. This translates into CSATRGLNTEAFF. The variable domain in full, with the rest retrieved from reference TRBV29-1 and TRBJ1-1, is SAVISQKPSRDICQRGTSLTIQCQVDSQVTMMFWYRQQPGQSLTLIATANQGSEATYESGFVIDKFPISRPNLTFSTLTVSNMSPEDSSIYLCSATRGLNTEAFFGQGTRLTVV.

This clonotype was counted a few times. The chain joins TRBV7-2 to TRBJ2-3, with D maybe TRBD2 (5 bases). The germline V gene encodes CDR1 SGHTA and CDR2 FQGNSA. The CDR3 sequence is 11 residues long. The V gene lost 9 bases and the J gene lost 5 bases, with 9 bases spanning the gap. CDR3 DNA sequence: TGTGCCAGGGTACTAGAAGATACGCAGTATTTT. Amino acid sequence: CARVLEDTQYF.

The chain recombines TRBV28 with TRBJ2-7; 8 positions agree with TRBD2. This CDR3 has 14 residues. V shed 2 bases and J 2 bases; nucleotides not matched to a gene: 2. The V gene's germline CDR1 is MDHEN and CDR2 SYDVKM. The CDR3 DNA follows: TGTGCCAGCAGTTTAGGCGGGAGGACCTACGAGCAGTACTTC. Protein sequence: CASSLGGRTYEQYF.

The rearrangement joins TRBV4-1 to TRBJ2-1, with 7 bases lining up with TRBD2. The germline gives CDR1 MGHRA, CDR2 YSYEKL. CDR3 length equals 16 residues. The V and J ends lost 1 base and 8 bases, in that order; junction bases with no gene match: 11. In DNA, the CDR3 is TGCGCCAGCAGCCAAGTGACGGGCGGGAGAATCGATGAGCAGTTCTTC. As protein: CASSQVTGGRIDEQFF.

The chain uses TRBV20-1 and TRBJ2-5; D perhaps matches TRBD2 (6 bases). V was clipped by 1 base and J by 3 bases, with 21 bases between them. The CDR3 totals 17 residues. CDR1 is DFQATT and CDR2 is SNEGSKA in the germline V gene (reference sequence). The CDR3 region is CSARVLGLGGGEETQYF. CDR3 coding DNA: TGCAGTGCTAGAGTTCTTGGCTTGGGAGGAGGCGAAGAGACCCAGTACTTC.

This clonotype was detected a few times. The V call is TRBV7-3, the J call TRBJ1-1; 7 bases are a match to TRBD1. CDR1 SGHTA and CDR2 FQGTGA come from the germline V gene. The length of the CDR3 is 14 residues. The trim removed 2 bases at V and 4 bases at J, leaving 4 bases unmatched. The CDR3 DNA is TGTGCCAGCAGCTTATCGGCAGGGGGCACTGAAGCTTTCTTT. This codes for CASSLSAGGTEAFF.